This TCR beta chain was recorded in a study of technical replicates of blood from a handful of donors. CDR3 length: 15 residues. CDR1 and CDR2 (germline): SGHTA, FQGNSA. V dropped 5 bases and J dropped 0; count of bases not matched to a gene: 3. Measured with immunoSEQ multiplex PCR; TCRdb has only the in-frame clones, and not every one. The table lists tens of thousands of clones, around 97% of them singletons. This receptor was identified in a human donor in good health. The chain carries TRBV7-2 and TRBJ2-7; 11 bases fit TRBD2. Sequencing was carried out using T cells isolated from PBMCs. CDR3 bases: TGTGCCAGCAGCGTTACTAGCGGGAGCTCCTACGAGCAGTACTTC. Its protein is CASSVTSGSSYEQYF. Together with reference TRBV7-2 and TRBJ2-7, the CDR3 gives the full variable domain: GAGVSQSPSNKVTEKGKDVELRCDPISGHTALYWYRQSLGQGLEFLIYFQGNSAPDKSGLPSDRFSAERTGGSVSTLTIQRTQQEDSAVYLCASSVTSGSSYEQYFGPGTRLTVT.